This T cell receptor (beta chain) stems from a study of CXCR3-negative and CXCR3-positive naive CD8 T cells. Across the study: The libraries together contributed 120 million to 150 million TRB reads, each supplying about 1.5 +/- 0.3 million.

UMI-labeled 5' RACE yielded the TRB cDNA libraries. TCRdb reanalyzed the 5' RACE reads, giving one entry per CDR3 protein sequence and no DNA. The sample table includes tens of thousands of distinct CDR3 sequences. Germline loops: CDR1 MNHEY, CDR2 SVGEGT. The CDR3 is made up of 14 amino acids. V gene TRBV6-2 or TRBV6-3 combines with J gene TRBJ2-7; the TRBD2 assignment by TCRdb is unverifiable without DNA. Sequenced input: memory CD8+ T cells from blood. The receptor's source is a human donor in good health. Some clones in this sample may be carry-over from other donors' samples. The chain's CDR3 is CASSPGLRSYEQYF.